Presented here are 5 T cell receptor beta chains from one specimen sequenced in a study of OX40 agonist ivuxolimab in advanced cancers. Assay used: immunoSEQ multiplex PCR; TCRdb lists only in-frame clones, some missing. Altogether about 80,000 clones are present, 90% being singletons, with the ten largest covering 0.69%. The source material was CD4+ or CD8+ T cells sorted from blood, sampled in a trial of the OX40 agonist ivuxolimab. The origin of the receptors is an adult with an advanced solid tumor such as melanoma, head and neck, liver or kidney cancer.

V and J are TRBV23-1 and TRBJ1-2, with 7 bases identical to TRBD1. TRBV23-1 is an ORF; its function is uncertain. CDR3 size: 15 residues. V lost 4 bases and J lost 0; bases outside the gene matches: 5. Here the CDR3 DNA reads TGCGCCAGCAGTCCCCCGGACAGGCCTAACTATGGCTACACCTTC. Protein: CASSPPDRPNYGYTF.

This sequence joins TRBV28 and TRBJ2-7; D is perhaps TRBD1 (6 bases). V was cut by 3 bases and J by 3 bases, with 9 bases left in between. CDR3 size: 13 residues. Looked up from germline, CDR1 is MDHEN and CDR2 is SYDVKM. The CDR3 protein is CASSLQGNYEQYF. In nucleotides, the CDR3 is TGTGCCAGCAGTTTGCAGGGGAACTACGAGCAGTACTTC.

The chain joins TRBV5-1 to TRBJ1-3, with 8 bases that match TRBD1. The CDR3 sequence is 17 residues long. J was trimmed by 0 bases and V by 4 bases; bases with no gene match: 9. Germline V gene data show CDR1 as SGHRS and CDR2 as YFSETQ. The CDR3 DNA follows: TGCGCCAGCAGCCCTGGACAGGGAGGGTCCTCTGGAAACACCATATATTTT. Residues: CASSPGQGGSSGNTIYF.

The chain has TRBV7-2 and TRBJ2-2; TRBD2 is a possible D gene (5 bases). Trimming stripped 7 bases from V and 4 bases from J, with 10 bases between. Germline V lookup: CDR1 SGHTA, CDR2 FQGNSA. The CDR3 consists of 13 residues. The CDR3, as DNA: TGTGCCAGCACTTTAGCGTCCACCGGGGAGCTGTTTTTT. Protein product: CASTLASTGELFF.

This clone was picked up a small number of times. The chain uses TRBV4-2 and TRBJ2-3; D is perhaps TRBD2 (5 bases). The CDR3 consists of 16 residues. Trimming shortened V by 0 bases and J by 4 bases, and 14 bases separated the two germline ends. Germline V gives CDR1 LGHNA, CDR2 YNFKEQ. CDR3 protein: CASSQDLATTSDTQYF. The DNA of the CDR3 is TGTGCCAGCAGCCAAGATCTTGCGACTACCTCAGATACGCAGTATTTT.